This TCR beta chain was identified during a study of T cells after yellow fever vaccination. Study-wide findings and caveats: Overlap between CD4 and CD8 compartments was detected for a small share of clonotypes. Abundant bulk-population clonotypes could contaminate the FACS-sorted repertoires.

V was clipped by 7 bases and J by 7 bases; unmatched bases: 13. Germline V gene data show CDR1 as MNHEY and CDR2 as SVGEGT. CDR3 length: 14 residues. This clonotype showed up many times. Antigen: not known. TCRdb reprocessed the 5' RACE reads with MiXCR, giving one entry per CDR3 protein. The table has 250,000 or so distinct CDR3 sequences, about 3.9% seen once. This receptor was obtained from a young man who received the YFV17D yellow fever vaccine. This sequence joins TRBV6-2 or TRBV6-3 and TRBJ2-7, with TRBD1 identical over 7 bases. Source: PBMCs, taken 15 days after the yellow fever booster vaccination. For the CDR3, the DNA is TGTGCCAGCAAACCTATCGGACAGGACGTAGAGCAGTACTTC. Translating gives CASKPIGQDVEQYF.